The entry below gives a single T cell receptor beta chain sequence along with its context. There are 13 residues in the CDR3. Germline values: CDR1 MNHEY, CDR2 SVGAGI. The V end lost 2 bases, the J end lost 0 bases, and 4 bases lay between the germline ends. The data were obtained in a study of blood T cell repertoires in COVID-19. Measured with immunoSEQ multiplex PCR; TCRdb has only the in-frame clones, and not every one. The data hold approximately 240,000 clones, with around 82% observed a single time. V usage is TRBV6-5 and J usage is TRBJ1-2, with D uncertain. This receptor was identified in an elderly woman with active or convalescent COVID-19. Input material: peripheral blood. CDR3: CASSYDTNYGYTF. The CDR3 coding sequence is TGTGCCAGCAGTTACGACACTAACTATGGCTACACCTTC.